Each of the 27 T cell receptor beta chains below was sequenced from the same sample in a study of T-cell reconstitution after alpha-beta-depleted transplantation in children. Molecular barcoding with unique molecular identifiers was used for the TCRbeta library. MiXCR, applied by TCRdb to the PCR reads, yields one record per CDR3 protein. The table shows some 840,000 distinct CDR3 sequences, with roughly 15% occurring only once. The sample here was PBMCs, mostly from graft donor cells, taken 360 days after TCRalphabeta/CD19-depleted stem cell transplant. The receptors were gathered from a male patient between 5 and 17 years old who had a stem cell transplant for acute lymphoblastic leukemia, so the T cells may come from the graft donor.

This clonotype has ten or more counts. The gene calls are TRBV7-2 and TRBJ2-1; 11 bases are a match to TRBD2. The CDR3 loop spans 15 amino acids. Trimming took 6 bases from V and 3 from J; bases not matched to a gene: 4. Germline-derived CDR1 and CDR2 are SGHTA and FQGNSA. Here the CDR3 DNA reads TGTGCCAGCAGTTTACTAGCGGGGGTCTACAATGAGCAGTTCTTC. It is translated as CASSLLAGVYNEQFF.

This clonotype was recorded many times. The gene calls are TRBV7-6 and TRBJ1-3, with unresolved D. V was shortened by 5 bases and J by 2 bases, with 10 bases between the two germline ends. From germline, CDR1 is SGHVS and CDR2 FNYEAQ. The CDR3 contains 14 residues. The CDR3 DNA reads as TGTGCCAGCAGCCGCAACCCCACTGGAAACACCATATATTTT. This gives the protein CASSRNPTGNTIYF.

This clonotype turned up a few times. The V gene is TRBV7-8, the J gene TRBJ2-2; D remains ambiguous. CDR1 SGHVS and CDR2 FQNEAQ come from the germline V gene. V was pared by 1 base and J by 6 bases, with 6 bases between. The CDR3 loop spans 13 amino acids. The CDR3 here is CASSLEPAGELFF. The CDR3 DNA reads TGTGCCAGCAGCTTAGAGCCGGCCGGGGAGCTGTTTTTT.

This clonotype showed up many times. The chain has TRBV3-1 and TRBJ1-2; possible D gene TRBD1, 6 bases. Trimming shortened V by 4 bases and J by 8 bases, and 14 bases separated the two germline ends. The CDR3 contains 13 residues. CDR1 and CDR2 from the germline V gene are LGHDT and YNNKEL (reference sequence). The CDR3 spells CASSPGPGVGYTF. CDR3 DNA: TGTGCCAGCAGCCCAGGTCCAGGGGTAGGCTACACCTTC.

J is TRBJ2-1 and V is TRBV5-4; D is unclear. The CDR3 sequence is 14 residues long. Germline CDR1 reads SGHNT; CDR2 reads YYREEE (reference sequence). V lost 4 bases and J lost 5, with 13 bases in between. CDR3 DNA: TGTGCCAGCAGCCCCATGGTCGTCAACAATGAGCAGTTCTTC. This translates into CASSPMVVNNEQFF.

This clonotype appeared a few times. The chain employs TRBV6-1 and TRBJ2-1; D is possibly TRBD1 or TRBD2 (5 bases each). In germline, CDR1 is MNHNS, CDR2 SASEGT. V shed 6 bases and J shed 7 bases, with 19 bases lying between them. The CDR3 spans 15 residues. In DNA, the CDR3 is TGTGCCAGCAGACCCGGCCCAGAGGGGCCTAATGAGCAGTTCTTC. It codes for CASRPGPEGPNEQFF.

This clonotype was seen at least ten times. The V call is TRBV5-1, the J call TRBJ1-1; D remains ambiguous. CDR1 is SGHRS, CDR2 YFSETQ, per germline. The V gene lost 5 bases and the J gene lost 2 bases, with 10 bases spanning the gap. This CDR3 region has 13 residues. This chain's CDR3 is CASRSDGNTEAFF. The CDR3 nucleotides read TGCGCCAGCAGATCCGACGGTAACACTGAAGCTTTCTTT.

This clonotype was seen only once. The V call is TRBV27, the J call TRBJ2-7; tentative D call: TRBD2 (5 bases). Trimming took 0 bases from V and 3 from J, leaving 12 bases between them. The length of the CDR3 is 15 residues. From germline, CDR1 is MNHEY and CDR2 SMNVEV (reference sequence). CDR3: CASSLSIRGRYEQYF. The CDR3 nucleotides read TGTGCCAGCAGTTTATCCATCCGGGGTCGCTACGAGCAGTACTTC.

In this sample, this clonotype turned up a few times. The genes are TRBV5-6 and TRBJ2-7; tentative D call: TRBD2 (6 bases). Trimming shortened V by 4 bases and J by 3 bases, and 14 bases separated the two germline ends. CDR1 SGHDT and CDR2 YYEEEE come from the germline V gene. The CDR3 consists of 14 residues. The CDR3: CASSPDRGDYEQYF. The CDR3 nucleotides read TGTGCCAGCAGCCCGGACCGCGGGGACTACGAGCAGTACTTC. Looking up the rest from reference TRBV5-6 and TRBJ2-7 gives the full variable domain: DAGVTQSPTHLIKTRGQQVTLRCSPKSGHDTVSWYQQALGQGPQFIFQYYEEEERQRGNFPDRFSGHQFPNYSSELNVNALLLGDSALYLCASSPDRGDYEQYFGPGTRLTVT.

The genes are TRBV7-2 and TRBJ2-1, with 16 bases aligning to TRBD2. V shed 7 bases and J 7 bases; nucleotides not matched to a gene: 4. Germline values: CDR1 SGHTA, CDR2 FQGNSA. This CDR3 region has 15 residues. The CDR3 DNA follows: TGTGCCAGCAAAGGGACTAGCGGGAGGGCGAATGAGCAGTTCTTC. It yields the protein CASKGTSGRANEQFF.

This clonotype turned up a few times. The chain carries TRBV10-3 and TRBJ1-2; no reliable D call. Germline V gene data show CDR1 as ENHRY and CDR2 as SYGVKD. The CDR3 totals 15 residues. Trimming left V 2 bases short and J 2 bases short, with 12 bases between. The CDR3 protein is CAISEIRSDNYGYTF. The CDR3, as DNA: TGTGCCATCAGTGAGATCCGAAGTGACAACTATGGCTACACCTTC.

This clonotype was seen a handful of times. The chain recombines TRBV7-8 with TRBJ2-3; 7 bases are shared with TRBD2. CDR3 length: 17 amino acids. CDR1 SGHVS and CDR2 FQNEAQ come from the germline V gene. V dropped 5 bases and J dropped 3; count of bases not matched to a gene: 14. CDR3 sequence reads: CASSRYRTRSRTDTQYF. CDR3 nucleotide sequence: TGTGCCAGCAGCAGATACCGGACTAGATCTAGAACAGATACGCAGTATTTT.

This clonotype was seen more than once but under ten times. The CDR3 loop reads CAISMGLVTYNSYNEQFF. The CDR3 DNA is TGTGCCATCAGCATGGGACTAGTCACTTACAACTCCTACAATGAGCAGTTCTTC. The rearrangement uses TRBV10-3 and TRBJ2-1; 8 bases agree with TRBD2. Germline V gene data show CDR1 as ENHRY and CDR2 as SYGVKD. This CDR3 contains 18 residues. V lost 6 bases, J lost 0 bases, and 13 bases stayed unmatched.

Regarding this clonotype: No conserved phenylalanine or tryptophan is present at the end of the CDR3, so a read error is the likely explanation. This rearrangement joins TRBV12-3 or TRBV12-4 to TRBJ2-7; possibly TRBD2 for D (5 bases). There are 15 residues in the CDR3. V dropped 6 bases and J dropped 2 bases, with 17 bases sitting between them. The CDR3 here is CASSQDSTRTYEQYC. The CDR3 nucleotides read TGTGCCAGCAGCCAAGATTCTACTAGAACCTACGAGCAGTACTGC.

The chain couples TRBV12-3 or TRBV12-4 to TRBJ1-5, with D unresolved. The CDR3 has 14 amino acids. V lost 6 bases to trimming and J lost 4 bases, with 13 bases between them. The CDR3 loop is CASRAGFPNQPQHF. CDR3 nucleotide sequence: TGTGCCAGCAGGGCGGGGTTCCCGAATCAGCCCCAGCATTTT.

This clonotype was seen only a few times. The J gene is TRBJ2-1, the V gene TRBV4-2; 7 bases are a match to TRBD2. Germline V gene sequence: CDR1 LGHNA, CDR2 YNFKEQ. J gave up 9 bases and V 0 bases, and 14 bases lay outside the gene matches. The CDR3 is 17 residues long. CDR3 sequence reads: CASSQDWGGRLPGEQFF. For the CDR3, the DNA is TGTGCCAGCAGCCAAGATTGGGGAGGGAGGCTTCCCGGTGAGCAGTTCTTC.

This clonotype was detected many times. The J gene is TRBJ2-1, the V gene TRBV5-1, with D unclear. The CDR3 totals 18 residues. Between the trimmed V and J ends, which lost 1 base and 4 bases, there was a span of 21 bases. The germline CDR1 and CDR2 sequences are SGHRS and YFSETQ. This CDR3 reads CASSLSPPTLRSYNEQFF. CDR3 sequence (DNA): TGCGCCAGCAGCTTGAGTCCCCCGACCCTAAGATCTTACAATGAGCAGTTCTTC.

The rearrangement uses TRBV27 and TRBJ2-7, with D possibly matching TRBD1 (5 bases). The CDR3 consists of 14 residues. Germline CDR1 MNHEY, CDR2 SMNVEV (reference sequence). Trimming removed 8 bases at V and 3 bases at J, with 17 bases between. The CDR3 region is CASSDKYRNYEQYF. The CDR3 DNA is TGTGCCAGCTCGGACAAGTACAGAAACTACGAGCAGTACTTC.

This clonotype was seen more than once but under ten times. V is TRBV9 and J is TRBJ2-7; D unresolved. The germline V and J ends were trimmed by 0 bases and 3 bases, with 7 bases remaining between them. Germline V gives CDR1 SGDLS, CDR2 YYNGEE. The CDR3 has 13 residues. The CDR3 DNA reads as TGTGCCAGCAGCGTAGGGGTGGGCTACGAGCAGTACTTC. Protein: CASSVGVGYEQYF.

This clonotype occurred a few times. V and J are TRBV7-9 and TRBJ2-5; D not certain. The germline CDR1 and CDR2 sequences are SEHNR and FQNEAQ (reference sequence). The germline V and J ends were trimmed by 6 bases and 1 base, with 9 bases remaining between them. The CDR3 runs to 13 residues. In DNA form, the CDR3 reads TGTGCCAGCAGGGAGCGTCTCCAAGAGACCCAGTACTTC. The encoded protein is CASRERLQETQYF. Full variable domain (rest looked up from reference TRBV7-9 and TRBJ2-5): DTGVSQNPRHKITKRGQNVTFRCDPISEHNRLYWYRQTLGQGPEFLTYFQNEAQLEKSRLLSDRFSAERPKGSFSTLEIQRTEQGDSAMYLCASRERLQETQYFGPGTRLLVL.

This clonotype has a handful of counts. V and J are TRBV27 and TRBJ2-1; perhaps TRBD1 as D (6 bases). The CDR3 extends over 14 amino acids. The germline V and J ends were trimmed by 5 bases and 3 bases, with 11 bases remaining between them. Per germline, CDR1 MNHEY and CDR2 SMNVEV (reference sequence). CDR3 protein: CASSPQGDYNEQFF. The CDR3 DNA is TGTGCCAGCAGTCCACAGGGAGACTACAATGAGCAGTTCTTC.

This clonotype was observed a handful of times. V gene TRBV15 combines with J gene TRBJ2-1; D is uncertain. Trimming removed 0 bases from V and 7 bases from J, with 10 bases in between. Germline V gene sequence: CDR1 LNHNV, CDR2 YYDKDF (reference sequence). The CDR3 consists of 14 residues. The CDR3 sequence is CATSREVWGNEQFF. The CDR3, as DNA: TGTGCCACCAGCAGAGAGGTTTGGGGAAATGAGCAGTTCTTC. Full variable domain (outside the CDR3, taken from reference TRBV15 and TRBJ2-1): DAMVIQNPRYQVTQFGKPVTLSCSQTLNHNVMYWYQQKSSQAPKLLFHYYDKDFNNEADTPDNFQSRRPNTSFCFLDIRSPGLGDTAMYLCATSREVWGNEQFFGPGTRLTVL.

The chain is built from TRBV12-3 or TRBV12-4 and TRBJ2-3; no clear D gene. The V end was cut by 2 bases, the J end by 1 base, with 13 bases between. The CDR3 spans 16 residues. The CDR3 DNA is TGTGCCAGCAGTTTAATGACGTTGGCCGGCACAGATACGCAGTATTTT. Encoded protein: CASSLMTLAGTDTQYF.

With regard to this clonotype: Relative to the germline gene, one junction end is altered; a read error may explain this. The V call is TRBV25-1, the J call TRBJ2-1, with D perhaps being TRBD1 or TRBD2 (5 bases each). Germline loops: CDR1 MGHDK, CDR2 SYGVNS. The CDR3 length is 15 residues. The CDR3 nucleotides read TGTTCCAGCAGTGAATGGGGACCCTCAGACAATGAGCAGTTCTTC. It translates to CSSSEWGPSDNEQFF.

This chain uses TRBV28 with TRBJ2-2; 9 bases agree with TRBD2. After removal of 8 bases from V and 6 bases from J, the junction contained 13 bases not matched to a gene. CDR3 length: 16 residues. In germline, CDR1 is MDHEN, CDR2 SYDVKM. CDR3 DNA: TGTGCCAGCCTCAAGTGGCGAAGCGGGAGGCCCGGGGAGCTGTTTTTT. Encoded protein: CASLKWRSGRPGELFF. The variable domain in full, with the rest retrieved from reference TRBV28 and TRBJ2-2, is DVKVTQSSRYLVKRTGEKVFLECVQDMDHENMFWYRQDPGLGLRLIYFSYDVKMKEKGDIPEGYSVSREKKERFSLILESASTNQTSMYLCASLKWRSGRPGELFFGEGSRLTVL.

This clonotype was recorded at least ten times. The junction differs from germline at one of its ends, possibly a read error. The chain joins TRBV5-1 to TRBJ2-5; D possibly corresponds to TRBD1 (5 bases). This CDR3 contains 16 residues. In germline, CDR1 is SGHRS, CDR2 YFSETQ. The CDR3 DNA is TGCGCCAGCACCTTGACACCTACAGGAAAAAGTGAGACCCAGTACTTC. This sequence encodes CASTLTPTGKSETQYF.

The sample holds a few counts of this clonotype. The gene calls are TRBV20-1 and TRBJ1-6; TRBD1 matches at 8 bases. Trimming cost V 2 bases and J 10 bases; bases outside gene matches: 4. The CDR3 has 13 amino acids. Germline V gene lookup returns CDR1 DFQATT and CDR2 SNEGSKA (reference sequence). CDR3 region: CSARTQGASPLHF. As DNA, the CDR3 is TGCAGTGCTAGAACGCAGGGGGCATCACCCCTCCACTTT.